This T cell receptor (beta chain) was documented in a study of T cell repertoires in cytomegalovirus infection. The overall study: Public TCR beta signatures indicated both CMV infection and matching HLA type. Study findings and constraints: The cumulative frequency of public TCR beta families identified carriers of CMV plus the relevant HLA. The study found HLA-C-restricted CMV-specific TCR beta clonotypes dominating the ex vivo response.

TCRdb re-called the reads through MiXCR, storing one row per CDR3 protein. The sample contains under 850,000 distinct CDR3 sequences, 35% to 40% of which appear only once. V dropped 3 bases and J dropped 0 bases, with 9 bases sitting between them. The CDR3 is 15 residues long. Germline CDR1 and CDR2: SGHVS and FQNEAQ. This clonotype was seen many times. The antigen remains undetermined. The clonotype originates from a human donor in good health (CMV status not recorded). Some clones in this sample may be carry-over from other donors' samples. Sequenced: PBMCs. This chain connects TRBV7-8 to TRBJ2-1, with no clear D. Here the CDR3 DNA reads TGTGCCAGCAGCTTGACGACTTCCTCCTACAATGAGCAGTTCTTC. It specifies CASSLTTSSYNEQFF.